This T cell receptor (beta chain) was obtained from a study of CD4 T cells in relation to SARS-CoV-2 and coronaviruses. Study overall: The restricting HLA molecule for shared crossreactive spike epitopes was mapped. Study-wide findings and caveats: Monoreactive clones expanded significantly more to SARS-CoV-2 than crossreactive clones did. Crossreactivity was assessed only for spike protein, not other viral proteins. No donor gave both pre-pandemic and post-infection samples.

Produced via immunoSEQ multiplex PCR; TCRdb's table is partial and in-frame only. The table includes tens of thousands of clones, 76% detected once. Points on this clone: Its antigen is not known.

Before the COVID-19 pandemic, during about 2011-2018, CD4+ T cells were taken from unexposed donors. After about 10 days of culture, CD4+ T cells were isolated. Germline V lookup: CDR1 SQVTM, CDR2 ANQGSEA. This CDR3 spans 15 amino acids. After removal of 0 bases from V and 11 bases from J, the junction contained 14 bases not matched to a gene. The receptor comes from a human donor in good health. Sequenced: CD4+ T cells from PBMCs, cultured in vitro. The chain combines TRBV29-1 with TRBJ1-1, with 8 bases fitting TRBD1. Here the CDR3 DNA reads TGCAGCGTTGAAGACCTCTCCCCGACAGGGGTTTTGGCTTTCTTT. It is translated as CSVEDLSPTGVLAFF.